The 21 T cell receptor beta chains in this list originate from one sample, sequenced in a study of T cells in Graves' hyperthyroidism and ophthalmopathy. The CDR3 regions of TCR beta were amplified from RNA transcripts. TCR CDR3 underwent first-round RT-PCR with the HTBI primer set. TCRdb analysed the multiplex PCR reads with MiXCR anew, one entry per CDR3 protein. The table records around 620,000 distinct CDR3 sequences, 16% of them present only once. Sequenced material: blood. These receptors were obtained from a woman in her 30s with Graves' hyperthyroidism.

The sample holds many counts of this clonotype. The V gene is TRBV6-2 or TRBV6-3, the J gene TRBJ2-3; D is uncertain. V was shortened by 5 bases and J by 0 bases, with 9 bases between the two germline ends. Looked up from germline, CDR1 is MNHEY and CDR2 is SVGEGT. CDR3 size: 14 residues. In DNA form, the CDR3 reads TGTGCCAGCAGTCCAACCACTAGCACAGATACGCAGTATTTT. It translates to CASSPTTSTDTQYF.

J is TRBJ2-7 and V is TRBV6-1; D gene unclear. Trimming stripped 5 bases from V and 6 bases from J, with 17 bases between. The germline CDR1 and CDR2 sequences are MNHNS and SASEGT. There are 14 residues in the CDR3. As DNA, the CDR3 is TGTGCCAGCAGTCTTGTATCTTTTCGAACCGAGCAGTACTTC. It encodes CASSLVSFRTEQYF.

As for this clonotype: With a much larger clone just one base away, this may be a read error. The J gene is TRBJ2-1, the V gene TRBV9; D is ambiguous. Between the trimmed V and J ends, which lost 4 bases and 4 bases, there was a span of 12 bases. The CDR3 runs to 14 residues. Germline values: CDR1 SGDLS, CDR2 YYNGEE. Here the CDR3 DNA reads TGTGCCAGCAGCCCGGGTTTCAATTACAATGAGCAGTTCTTC. It yields the protein CASSPGFNYNEQFF.

This clonotype was detected ten times or more. The genes are TRBV3-1 and TRBJ2-1; 7 bases fit TRBD2. This CDR3 has 17 residues. After removal of 0 bases from V and 4 bases from J, the junction contained 9 bases not matched to a gene. Germline-derived CDR1 and CDR2 are LGHDT and YNNKEL (reference sequence). The CDR3 reads CASSQDRGSGRYNEQFF. CDR3 bases: TGTGCCAGCAGCCAAGATCGCGGTAGCGGGCGGTACAATGAGCAGTTCTTC.

The genes are TRBV9 and TRBJ1-1, with a possible D match to TRBD1 (6 bases). The CDR3 spans 14 residues. The V gene's germline CDR1 is SGDLS and CDR2 YYNGEE. V was trimmed by 0 bases and J by 6 bases, leaving 12 bases between them. The CDR3 region is CASSVGVRGSEAFF. CDR3 nucleotides: TGTGCCAGCAGCGTAGGGGTCAGGGGCTCTGAAGCTTTCTTT.

This clonotype was recorded many times. The chain uses TRBV3-1 and TRBJ2-1; D possibly matches TRBD1 or TRBD2 (8 bases each). Germline-derived CDR1 and CDR2 are LGHDT and YNNKEL (reference sequence). V was pared by 6 bases and J by 0 bases, with 24 bases between. The CDR3 runs to 19 residues. CDR3 residues: CASSPTPRGGQASYNEQFF. The CDR3 nucleotides read TGTGCCAGCAGTCCAACTCCTCGGGGGGGACAGGCCTCCTACAATGAGCAGTTCTTC.

This clonotype was observed many times. The CDR3 here is CASSFQRAGVGEQFF. Written as DNA, the CDR3 is TGTGCCAGCAGCTTTCAACGAGCGGGAGTTGGGGAGCAGTTCTTC. The rearrangement joins TRBV7-9 to TRBJ2-1, with TRBD2 matching over 8 bases. The CDR3 runs 15 residues. V lost 3 bases to trimming and J lost 10 bases; unmatched junction nucleotides: 11. Germline V gives CDR1 SEHNR, CDR2 FQNEAQ (reference sequence).

The V call is TRBV3-1, the J call TRBJ2-5, with 13 bases matching TRBD2. The V and J ends lost 7 bases and 1 base, in that order; junction bases with no gene match: 12. Germline V gene sequence: CDR1 LGHDT, CDR2 YNNKEL (reference sequence). The CDR3 runs to 18 residues. As DNA, the CDR3 is TGTGCCAGCACCCGACTAGCGGGAGGCCCTTATAGCCAAGAGACCCAGTACTTC. Translated: CASTRLAGGPYSQETQYF.

This chain joins TRBV28 and TRBJ1-2, with D perhaps matching TRBD1 (6 bases). The CDR3 covers 14 residues. The germline V gene has CDR1 MDHEN and CDR2 SYDVKM. V lost 8 bases, J lost 3 bases, and 16 bases lay in between. The CDR3 region is CASASGGGDYGYTF. The CDR3 DNA reads TGTGCCAGCGCCTCGGGGGGGGGCGACTATGGCTACACCTTC.

This clonotype was counted a few times. The chain joins TRBV27 to TRBJ2-6; possible D gene TRBD2, 6 bases. Germline loops: CDR1 MNHEY, CDR2 SMNVEV (reference sequence). This CDR3 is 17 amino acids long. V lost 1 base and J lost 1, with 11 bases in between. The CDR3 here is CASSLFYSGSGANVLTF. The CDR3 nucleotides are TGTGCCAGCAGTTTATTTTACAGCGGGTCTGGGGCCAACGTCCTGACTTTC.

This clonotype was picked up many times. The V gene is TRBV2, the J gene TRBJ1-1, with D hard to call. Germline loops: CDR1 SNHLY, CDR2 FYNNEI. The CDR3 loop spans 12 amino acids. V lost 7 bases and J lost 2, with 8 bases in between. The DNA for the CDR3 is TGTGCCAGCAATATGCGTAACACTGAAGCTTTCTTT. It is translated as CASNMRNTEAFF.

This rearrangement joins TRBV12-5 to TRBJ1-3; 10 bases agree with TRBD1. Germline CDR1 is LGHNT and CDR2 is FRNRAP. The CDR3 runs to 17 residues. J gave up 5 bases and V 6 bases, and 13 bases lay outside the gene matches. This CDR3 is CASGRLIGQGVRNTIYF. The CDR3 nucleotides read TGTGCTAGTGGCCGTCTTATTGGACAGGGGGTGAGAAACACCATATATTTT. The variable domain in full, completed from reference TRBV12-5 and TRBJ1-3, reads DARVTQTPRHKVTEMGQEVTMRCQPILGHNTVFWYRQTMMQGLELLAYFRNRAPLDDSGMPKDRFSAEMPDATLATLKIQPSEPRDSAVYFCASGRLIGQGVRNTIYFGEGSWLTVV.

In this sample, this clonotype turned up many times. The chain couples TRBV7-2 to TRBJ2-5; no clear D. Per the germline V gene, CDR1 is SGHTA and CDR2 is FQGNSA. This CDR3 contains 13 residues. The V end was cut by 1 base, the J end by 7 bases, with 10 bases between. The CDR3 DNA reads as TGTGCCAGCAGCTTAGTAAGGGAAGGGACCCAGTACTTC. This encodes CASSLVREGTQYF.

The gene calls are TRBV10-2 and TRBJ1-5, with D perhaps TRBD1 (5 bases). There are 14 residues in the CDR3. V lost 2 bases, J lost 4 bases, and 9 bases lay in between. Germline V gene lookup returns CDR1 WSHSY and CDR2 SAAADI. The CDR3 loop is CASSERGRNQPQHF. The CDR3 bases are TGCGCCAGCAGTGAGAGGGGAAGGAATCAGCCCCAGCATTTT.

The CDR3 region is CASSLLQGAGDTQYF. The CDR3 bases are TGCGCCAGCAGCCTTCTCCAGGGGGCCGGGGATACGCAGTATTTT. V gene TRBV5-1 combines with J gene TRBJ2-3; 8 nucleotides agree with TRBD1. Losses at the gene ends were 4 bases for V and 6 bases for J; bases not matched to a gene: 10. There are 15 residues in the CDR3. Germline-derived CDR1 and CDR2 are SGHRS and YFSETQ.

This clonotype showed up many times. The rearrangement joins TRBV7-2 to TRBJ2-4; D unclear. From germline, CDR1 is SGHTA and CDR2 FQGNSA. This CDR3 has 15 residues. The V end lost 0 bases, the J end lost 3 bases, and 9 bases lay between the germline ends. This CDR3 is CASSLAGLDKNIQYF. As DNA, the CDR3 is TGTGCCAGCAGCTTAGCTGGGTTGGACAAAAACATTCAGTACTTC.

V and J are TRBV20-1 and TRBJ2-3, with TRBD2 matching 12 bases. The CDR3 is made up of 16 amino acids. Germline trimming cut 4 bases from V and 5 bases from J; bases unmatched to any gene: 10. In germline, CDR1 is DFQATT, CDR2 SNEGSKA (reference sequence). For the CDR3, the DNA is TGCAGTGCTACCACTCGGACTAGCGGGATTCGAGATACGCAGTATTTT. Its translation is CSATTRTSGIRDTQYF.

This clonotype was detected ten times or more. The chain is built from TRBV18 and TRBJ1-3; no firm D call. The V gene lost 3 bases and the J gene lost 0 bases, with 6 bases spanning the gap. This CDR3 is built from 14 residues. The germline CDR1 and CDR2 sequences are KGHSH and LQKENI. DNA of the CDR3: TGTGCCAGCTCACCGGCAGACTCTGGAAACACCATATATTTT. Protein: CASSPADSGNTIYF.

The chain couples TRBV6-9 to TRBJ2-2; D call uncertain. Germline-derived CDR1 and CDR2 are MNHGY and SVAAGI. This CDR3 contains 14 residues. The V end lost 3 bases, the J end lost 6 bases, and 11 bases lay between the germline ends. The CDR3 sequence is CASSYLGGAGELFF. CDR3 coding DNA: TGTGCCAGCAGTTACTTGGGTGGAGCCGGGGAGCTGTTTTTT.

This clonotype was seen many times. The genes are TRBV2 and TRBJ1-1, with D perhaps TRBD1 (5 bases). Looked up from germline, CDR1 is SNHLY and CDR2 is FYNNEI. V lost 8 bases, J lost 0 bases, and 10 bases lay in between. There are 13 residues in the CDR3. For the CDR3, the DNA is TGTGCCAGCGAAGGACAATTGAACACTGAAGCTTTCTTT. This encodes CASEGQLNTEAFF.

This clonotype has ten or more counts. The chain combines TRBV2 with TRBJ2-3; D remains ambiguous. Trimming removed 6 bases at V and 2 bases at J, with 9 bases between. This CDR3 contains 13 residues. Germline loops: CDR1 SNHLY, CDR2 FYNNEI. CDR3 loop: CASSQTTTDTQYF. CDR3 DNA: TGTGCCAGCAGCCAGACGACCACAGATACGCAGTATTTT.